These 22 T cell receptor beta chains were sequenced from one sample in a study of shared clonotypes between healthy human individuals (dated by TCRdb to the early 2020s). CD8 naive samples consisted of CD45RO-negative cells that were positively selected for CCR7, yielding a CD45RA+CCR7+ population without TemRA cells. The library was produced with the immunoSEQ multiplex PCR assay. TCRdb took over this immuneACCESS table, retaining in-frame rearrangements with V and J assigned. Such tables are incomplete; in checked studies, under half of the missing clones stem from an unresolved V gene, and the remainder is unexplained. Within this sample are approximately 810,000 clones, with roughly 92% of them counted one time only. The top ten hold around 24% of the sample. The specimen sequenced was naive CD8+ T cells sorted from blood. Read against the paper, the sample's cell subset or site label means: CD45RA+CCR7+. These receptors all stem from a man in his thirties or forties in good health.

This clone was counted a single time. J is TRBJ2-7 and V is TRBV5-5, with 7 positions matching TRBD2. Losses at the gene ends were 1 base for V and 0 bases for J; bases not matched to a gene: 4. CDR1 SGHKS and CDR2 YYEKEE come from the germline V gene (reference sequence). The CDR3 is made up of 15 amino acids. CDR3 nucleotide sequence: TGTGCCAGCAGCTTGCTAGCGGCCTCCTCCTACGAGCAGTACTTC. Protein: CASSLLAASSYEQYF.

This chain connects TRBV11-2 to TRBJ2-3; 8 positions agree with TRBD2. The CDR3 is made up of 15 amino acids. The germline V gene encodes CDR1 SGHAT and CDR2 FQNNGV. The V segment lost 3 bases and the J segment 6 bases; nucleotides outside the gene matches: 8. In nucleotides, the CDR3 is TGTGCCAGCAGCTTTCGCGGGAGGACCCCGGATACGCAGTATTTT. It yields the protein CASSFRGRTPDTQYF.

The genes are TRBV28 and TRBJ2-7; unclear D gene. The CDR3 runs to 15 residues. The ends were cut back, 5 bases at V and 4 bases at J, with 18 bases in the middle. Germline CDR1 and CDR2: MDHEN and SYDVKM. For the CDR3, the DNA is TGTGCCAGCAGTACACGTATCCTTTCTCGTTACGAGCAGTACTTC. Its translation is CASSTRILSRYEQYF.

The J gene is TRBJ2-7, the V gene TRBV19, with 9 bases matching TRBD1. Germline CDR1 is LNHDA and CDR2 is SQIVND (reference sequence). The CDR3 loop spans 14 amino acids. J gave up 3 bases and V 6 bases, and 6 bases lay outside the gene matches. CDR3 protein: CASSTGTGYYEQYF. The CDR3 DNA follows: TGTGCCAGTAGCACCGGGACAGGGTACTACGAGCAGTACTTC. Full variable domain (missing parts from reference TRBV19 and TRBJ2-7): DGGITQSPKYLFRKEGQNVTLSCEQNLNHDAMYWYRQDPGQGLRLIYYSQIVNDFQKGDIAEGYSVSREKKESFPLTVTSAQKNPTAFYLCASSTGTGYYEQYFGPGTRLTVT.

This clone occurred many times. The rearrangement uses TRBV2 and TRBJ2-1; D not resolved. Germline CDR1 reads SNHLY; CDR2 reads FYNNEI. The CDR3 spans 13 residues. Trimming removed 3 bases at V and 4 bases at J, with 7 bases between. Here the CDR3 reads CASSEITYNEQFF. The CDR3 DNA reads as TGTGCCAGCAGTGAGATTACTTACAATGAGCAGTTCTTC.

The chain carries TRBV19 and TRBJ1-2; D call uncertain. V was shortened by 4 bases and J by 2 bases, with 11 bases between the two germline ends. The CDR3 sequence is 14 residues long. The germline CDR1 and CDR2 sequences are LNHDA and SQIVND (reference sequence). CDR3 in DNA: TGTGCCAGTAGTAAGGACGTGACGAACTATGGCTACACCTTC. Its protein product is CASSKDVTNYGYTF.

V and J are TRBV9 and TRBJ1-1, with 8 bases that match TRBD1. The V and J ends lost 4 bases and 3 bases, in that order; junction bases with no gene match: 11. This CDR3 contains 16 residues. Germline V gene sequence: CDR1 SGDLS, CDR2 YYNGEE. The CDR3 is CASSTGRGRTDTEAFF. CDR3 DNA sequence: TGTGCCAGCAGCACGGGCAGGGGGCGCACGGACACTGAAGCTTTCTTT. The full variable domain, rest sourced from reference TRBV9 and TRBJ1-1, is DSGVTQTPKHLITATGQRVTLRCSPRSGDLSVYWYQQSLDQGLQFLIQYYNGEERAKGNILERFSAQQFPDLHSELNLSSLELGDSALYFCASSTGRGRTDTEAFFGQGTRLTVV.

This clone showed up just a few times. The chain couples TRBV5-1 to TRBJ1-2, with a weak D call TRBD1 (6 bases). The CDR3 contains 15 residues. The germline CDR1 and CDR2 sequences are SGHRS and YFSETQ. Trimming cost V 0 bases and J 0 bases, with 9 bases left between them. The chain's CDR3 is CASSLGRGTNYGYTF. As DNA, the CDR3 is TGCGCCAGCAGCTTGGGCAGGGGCACTAACTATGGCTACACCTTC.

The gene calls are TRBV28 and TRBJ1-5; TRBD1 matches at 9 bases. The V gene's germline CDR1 is MDHEN and CDR2 SYDVKM. The V segment lost 6 bases and the J segment 5 bases; nucleotides outside the gene matches: 8. The CDR3 has 15 amino acids. The CDR3 loop is CASRTGGSLHQPQHF. The CDR3 DNA is TGTGCCAGCAGGACAGGGGGATCCTTGCATCAGCCCCAGCATTTT.

The CDR3 nucleotides are TGTGCCTGGAGTCCGGGACAGGGTGATGGCTACACCTTC. It translates to CAWSPGQGDGYTF. This chain connects TRBV30 to TRBJ1-2, with 9 nucleotides matching TRBD1. This CDR3 spans 13 amino acids. The germline V gene has CDR1 GTSNPN and CDR2 SVGIG (reference sequence). The trim removed 2 bases at V and 6 bases at J, leaving 4 bases unmatched.

The chain joins TRBV6-5 to TRBJ2-7, with 7 nucleotides matching TRBD1. V dropped 4 bases and J dropped 0; count of bases not matched to a gene: 3. The CDR3 is 14 amino acids. In germline, CDR1 is MNHEY, CDR2 SVGAGI. CDR3 in amino acids: CASSSGQNSYEQYF. The CDR3 nucleotides are TGTGCCAGCAGTTCGGGACAGAACTCCTACGAGCAGTACTTC.

This sequence joins TRBV5-4 and TRBJ2-7; D might be TRBD2 (6 bases). Germline V gene sequence: CDR1 SGHNT, CDR2 YYREEE (reference sequence). V was pared by 0 bases and J by 5 bases, with 12 bases between. The CDR3 has 14 amino acids. Here the CDR3 DNA reads TGTGCCAGCAGCTTGGCGGGCGGGATTGACGAGCAGTACTTC. Translating it yields CASSLAGGIDEQYF. The variable domain in full, completed from reference TRBV5-4 and TRBJ2-7, reads ETGVTQSPTHLIKTRGQQVTLRCSSQSGHNTVSWYQQALGQGPQFIFQYYREEENGRGNFPPRFSGLQFPNYSSELNVNALELDDSALYLCASSLAGGIDEQYFGPGTRLTVT.

CDR3 residues: CASSPSRGVDQYF. CDR3 coding DNA: TGTGCCAGCAGCCCTTCCAGGGGGGTAGACCAGTACTTC. The V and J genes are TRBV7-9 and TRBJ2-5, with a tentative D call TRBD1 (7 bases). Trimming pared 5 bases from V and 10 bases from J, leaving 17 bases between. This CDR3 spans 13 amino acids. Germline values: CDR1 SEHNR, CDR2 FQNEAQ (reference sequence).

The chain recombines TRBV27 with TRBJ1-5, with TRBD1 matching 7 bases. Germline V gene data show CDR1 as MNHEY and CDR2 as SMNVEV (reference sequence). The CDR3 extends over 17 amino acids. V trimming: 5 bases; J trimming: 2 bases; junction bases outside the gene matches: 12. CDR3 nucleotide sequence: TGTGCCAGCAGTCCGGGACAGAGAGCCCTCGGCAATCAGCCCCAGCATTTT. This sequence encodes CASSPGQRALGNQPQHF.

V and J are TRBV27 and TRBJ2-6, with D perhaps matching TRBD1 (6 bases). This CDR3 spans 18 amino acids. Germline V gene lookup returns CDR1 MNHEY and CDR2 SMNVEV (reference sequence). With 0 bases removed from V and 0 bases from J, the gap between germline ends came to 12 bases. In DNA, the CDR3 is TGTGCCAGCAGTTTATCGGTTGACAGGAGCTCTGGGGCCAACGTCCTGACTTTC. This sequence encodes CASSLSVDRSSGANVLTF.

The chain couples TRBV19 to TRBJ1-1; D gene uncertain. V gave up 4 bases and J gave up 3 bases, with 9 bases separating them. Germline V lookup: CDR1 LNHDA, CDR2 SQIVND (reference sequence). The CDR3 runs 13 residues. The CDR3 loop reads CASSTSRDTEAFF. In DNA, the CDR3 is TGTGCCAGTAGTACCTCCCGGGACACTGAAGCTTTCTTT.

The chain carries TRBV7-9 and TRBJ2-7, with 7 bases matching TRBD2. Per germline, CDR1 SEHNR and CDR2 FQNEAQ (reference sequence). V lost 4 bases to trimming and J lost 3 bases; unmatched junction nucleotides: 12. The CDR3 length is 16 residues. CDR3 sequence: CASSSGGGPHLYEQYF. The CDR3 DNA follows: TGTGCCAGCAGCTCGGGCGGGGGACCGCACCTCTACGAGCAGTACTTC.

J is TRBJ2-3 and V is TRBV19; D is uncertain. V lost 6 bases and J lost 2, with 15 bases in between. The V gene's germline CDR1 is LNHDA and CDR2 SQIVND (reference sequence). The CDR3 totals 15 residues. In DNA, the CDR3 is TGTGCCAGTAGCTCATCAGAGTTCTCCACAGATACGCAGTATTTT. This gives the protein CASSSSEFSTDTQYF.

This chain joins TRBV4-2 and TRBJ1-1; no clear D. CDR3 length: 16 amino acids. Trimming left V 4 bases short and J 1 base short, with 16 bases between. Germline V gives CDR1 LGHNA, CDR2 YNFKEQ. The chain's CDR3 is CASSLERGGGNTEAFF. The CDR3 nucleotides read TGTGCCAGCAGCCTCGAGCGGGGTGGTGGGAACACTGAAGCTTTCTTT.

The genes are TRBV28 and TRBJ2-7; a possible D gene is TRBD1 (5 bases). Germline CDR1 is MDHEN and CDR2 is SYDVKM. CDR3 length: 11 amino acids. The V gene lost 7 bases and the J gene lost 3 bases, with 7 bases spanning the gap. The CDR3 DNA reads TGTGCCAGCAATGACAGCTACGAGCAGTACTTC. Its protein product is CASNDSYEQYF. The variable domain in full, with the rest retrieved from reference TRBV28 and TRBJ2-7, is DVKVTQSSRYLVKRTGEKVFLECVQDMDHENMFWYRQDPGLGLRLIYFSYDVKMKEKGDIPEGYSVSREKKERFSLILESASTNQTSMYLCASNDSYEQYFGPGTRLTVT.

The chain links TRBV5-1 to TRBJ2-7; 10 nucleotides match TRBD1. The V gene end was trimmed by 4 bases and the J gene end by 5 bases; junction bases not matched to a gene: 9. This CDR3 region has 15 residues. Germline V gene sequence: CDR1 SGHRS, CDR2 YFSETQ. The CDR3 sequence: CASSPEGTGVHEQYF. The CDR3 DNA reads TGCGCCAGCAGCCCGGAGGGGACAGGGGTTCACGAGCAGTACTTC.

Points on this clone: Other DNA sequences in the sample encode the same CDR3. The chain is built from TRBV7-9 and TRBJ2-7; D gene ambiguous. This CDR3 has 12 amino acids. Germline V lookup: CDR1 SEHNR, CDR2 FQNEAQ (reference sequence). V was trimmed by 1 base and J by 4 bases, leaving 5 bases between them. The CDR3 spells CASSLESYEQYF. CDR3 nucleotides: TGTGCCAGCAGCTTAGAATCTTACGAGCAGTACTTC. Variable domain in full (rest from reference TRBV7-9 and TRBJ2-7): DTGVSQNPRHKITKRGQNVTFRCDPISEHNRLYWYRQTLGQGPEFLTYFQNEAQLEKSRLLSDRFSAERPKGSFSTLEIQRTEQGDSAMYLCASSLESYEQYFGPGTRLTVT.